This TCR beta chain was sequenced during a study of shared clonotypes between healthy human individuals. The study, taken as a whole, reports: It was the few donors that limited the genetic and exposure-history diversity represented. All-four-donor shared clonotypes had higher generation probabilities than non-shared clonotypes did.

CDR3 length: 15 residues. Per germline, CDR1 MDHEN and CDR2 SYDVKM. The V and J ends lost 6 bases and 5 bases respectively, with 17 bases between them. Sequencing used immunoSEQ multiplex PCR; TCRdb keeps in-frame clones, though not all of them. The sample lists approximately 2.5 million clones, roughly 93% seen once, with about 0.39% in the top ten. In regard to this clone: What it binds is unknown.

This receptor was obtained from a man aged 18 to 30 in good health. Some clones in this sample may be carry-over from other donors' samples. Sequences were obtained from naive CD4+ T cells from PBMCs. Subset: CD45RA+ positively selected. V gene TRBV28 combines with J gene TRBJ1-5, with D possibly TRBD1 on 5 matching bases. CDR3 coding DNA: TGTGCCAGCAGCCCTGGGCGCAGGGATGATCAGCCCCAGCATTTT. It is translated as CASSPGRRDDQPQHF.